This T cell receptor beta chain was profiled in a study of blood T cell repertoires in COVID-19. As for the study in general: Researchers got acute and convalescent COVID-19 samples from the United States, Italy and Spain.

Only in-frame clones appear in the TCRdb table, and some are missing; sequencing was by immunoSEQ multiplex PCR. The sample has nearly 80,000 clones, 80% to 95% seen once. V dropped 3 bases and J dropped 6; count of bases not matched to a gene: 6. Germline V CDR1 and CDR2: DFQATT, SNEGSKA (reference sequence). This CDR3 comprises 15 residues. Sequenced sample: peripheral blood. This sequence was found in a woman of 80 years or more with acute or convalescent COVID-19. The V gene is TRBV20-1, the J gene TRBJ1-5; 12 bases align to TRBD1. CDR3 sequence reads: CSASRGQGAGQPQHF. CDR3 sequence (DNA): TGCAGTGCTAGTAGGGGACAGGGGGCGGGTCAGCCCCAGCATTTT.